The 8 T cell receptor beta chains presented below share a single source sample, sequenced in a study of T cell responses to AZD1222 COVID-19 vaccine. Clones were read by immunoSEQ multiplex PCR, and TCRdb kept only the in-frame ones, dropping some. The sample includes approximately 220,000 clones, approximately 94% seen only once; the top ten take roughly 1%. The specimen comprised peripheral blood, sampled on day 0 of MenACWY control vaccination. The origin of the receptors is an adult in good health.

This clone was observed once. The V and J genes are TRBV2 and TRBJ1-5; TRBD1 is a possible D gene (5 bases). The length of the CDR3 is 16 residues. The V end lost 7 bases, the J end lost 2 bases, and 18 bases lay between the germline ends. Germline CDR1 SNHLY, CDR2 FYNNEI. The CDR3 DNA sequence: TGTGCCAGCATGAAGACCGGGACGGGAGGCAATCAGCCCCAGCATTTT. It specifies CASMKTGTGGNQPQHF.

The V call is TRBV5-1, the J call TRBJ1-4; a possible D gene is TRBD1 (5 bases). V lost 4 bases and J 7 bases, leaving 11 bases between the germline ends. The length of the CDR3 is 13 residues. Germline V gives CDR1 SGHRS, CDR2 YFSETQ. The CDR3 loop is CASSGEGREKLFF. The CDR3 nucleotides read TGCGCCAGCAGCGGGGAGGGACGTGAAAAACTGTTTTTT. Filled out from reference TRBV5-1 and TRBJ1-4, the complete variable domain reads KAGVTQTPRYLIKTRGQQVTLSCSPISGHRSVSWYQQTPGQGLQFLFEYFSETQRNKGNFPGRFSGRQFSNSRSEMNVSTLELGDSALYLCASSGEGREKLFFGSGTQLSVL.

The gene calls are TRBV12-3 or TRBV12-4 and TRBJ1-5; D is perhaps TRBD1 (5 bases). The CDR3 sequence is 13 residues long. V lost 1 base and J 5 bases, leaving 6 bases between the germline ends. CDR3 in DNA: TGTGCCAGCAGTTTAGGGGGGGATCAGCCCCAGCATTTT. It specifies CASSLGGDQPQHF.

The DNA of the CDR3 is TGTGCCAGCAGCGTTGAGGGTGGCTCCTATAATTCACCCCTCCACTTT. It yields the protein CASSVEGGSYNSPLHF. The chain carries TRBV9 and TRBJ1-6, with D unclear. CDR1 and CDR2 from the germline V gene are SGDLS and YYNGEE. V lost 2 bases, J lost 0 bases, and 9 bases lay in between. CDR3 length equals 16 residues.

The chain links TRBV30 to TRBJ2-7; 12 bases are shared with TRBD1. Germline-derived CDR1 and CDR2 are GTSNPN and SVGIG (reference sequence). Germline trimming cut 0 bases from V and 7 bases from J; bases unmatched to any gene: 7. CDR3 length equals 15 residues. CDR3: CAWSVSGQGAKEQYF. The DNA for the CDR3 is TGTGCCTGGAGTGTATCGGGACAGGGGGCGAAGGAGCAGTACTTC.

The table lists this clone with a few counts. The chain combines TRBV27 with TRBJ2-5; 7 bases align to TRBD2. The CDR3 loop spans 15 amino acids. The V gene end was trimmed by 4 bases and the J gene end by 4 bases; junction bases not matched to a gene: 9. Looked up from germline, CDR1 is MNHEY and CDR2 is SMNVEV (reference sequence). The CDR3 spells CASSSGLGRVETQYF. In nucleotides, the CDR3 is TGTGCCAGCAGTTCTGGACTAGGCAGGGTAGAGACCCAGTACTTC.

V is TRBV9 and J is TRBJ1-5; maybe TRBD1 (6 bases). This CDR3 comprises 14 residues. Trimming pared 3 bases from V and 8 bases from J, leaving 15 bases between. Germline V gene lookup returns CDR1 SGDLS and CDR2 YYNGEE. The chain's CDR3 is CASSAFGGGEPQHF. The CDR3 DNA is TGTGCCAGCAGCGCTTTCGGGGGCGGGGAGCCCCAGCATTTT.

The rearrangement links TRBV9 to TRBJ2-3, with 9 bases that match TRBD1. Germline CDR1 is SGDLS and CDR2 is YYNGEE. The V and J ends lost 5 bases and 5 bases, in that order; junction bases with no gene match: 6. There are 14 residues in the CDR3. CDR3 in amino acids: CASSTGQGKDTQYF. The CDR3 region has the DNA TGTGCCAGCAGTACCGGACAGGGGAAAGATACGCAGTATTTT.